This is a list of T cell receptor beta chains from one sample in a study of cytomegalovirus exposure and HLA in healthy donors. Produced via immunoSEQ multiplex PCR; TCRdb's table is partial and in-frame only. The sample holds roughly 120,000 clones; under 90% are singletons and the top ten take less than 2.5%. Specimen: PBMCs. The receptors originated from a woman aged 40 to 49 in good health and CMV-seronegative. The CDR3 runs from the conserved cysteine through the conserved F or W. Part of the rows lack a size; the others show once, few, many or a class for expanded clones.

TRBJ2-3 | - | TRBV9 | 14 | CASSTAGGFDTQYF
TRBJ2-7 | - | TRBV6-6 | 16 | CASSYLFREGAGEQYF
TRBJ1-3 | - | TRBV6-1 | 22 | CASSEARGGLGGFPGSGNTIYF
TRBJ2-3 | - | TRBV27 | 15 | CASSLLAGGQDTQYF
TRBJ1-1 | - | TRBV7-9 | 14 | CASSDTGGNTEAFF
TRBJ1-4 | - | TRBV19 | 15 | CASSPWQIINEKLFF
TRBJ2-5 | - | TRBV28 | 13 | CASSSGLQETQYF
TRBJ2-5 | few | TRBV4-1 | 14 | CASSQGRGTETQYF
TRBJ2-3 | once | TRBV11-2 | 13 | CASSNTRGDTQYF
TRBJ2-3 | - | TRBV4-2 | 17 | CASSPPGTSGGSDTQYF
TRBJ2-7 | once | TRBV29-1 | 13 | CSVTSATAGEQYF
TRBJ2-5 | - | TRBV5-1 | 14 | CASSLAGRQETQYF
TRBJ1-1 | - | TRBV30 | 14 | CAAKRNRGDTEAFF
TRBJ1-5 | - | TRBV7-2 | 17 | CASSSPGTPSHNQPQHF
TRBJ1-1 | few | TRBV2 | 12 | CASSEGRTEAFF
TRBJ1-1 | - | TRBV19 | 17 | CASTKGGQAIPMIPPFF
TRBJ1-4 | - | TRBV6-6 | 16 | CASSYLLTGDNEKLFF
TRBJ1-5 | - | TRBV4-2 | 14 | CASSPTGVGQPQHF
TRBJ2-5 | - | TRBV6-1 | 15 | CASQSTGTGKETQYF
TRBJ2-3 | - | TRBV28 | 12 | CASSSSGYTQYF
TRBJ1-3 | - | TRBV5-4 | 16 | CASSPDGTGSGNTIYF
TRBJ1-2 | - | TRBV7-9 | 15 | CSSSSSWDRDYGYTF
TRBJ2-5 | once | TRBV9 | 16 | CASSVEAGNLQETQYF
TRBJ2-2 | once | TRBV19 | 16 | CASSSETGGNTGELFF
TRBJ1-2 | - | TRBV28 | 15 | CASLSGFDLLGGYTF
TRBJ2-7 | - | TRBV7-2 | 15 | CASSSPGTSAYEQYF
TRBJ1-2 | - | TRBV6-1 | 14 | CASRSTGGDYGYTF
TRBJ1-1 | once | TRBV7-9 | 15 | CASSAPGQTNTEAFF
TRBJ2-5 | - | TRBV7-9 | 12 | CASSLAQIQQYF
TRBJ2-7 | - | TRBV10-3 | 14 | CAIRASGSDYEQYF
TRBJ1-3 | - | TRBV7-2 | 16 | CASSLNPAAGGNTIYF
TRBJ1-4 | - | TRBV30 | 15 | CAWRSSQGANEKLFF
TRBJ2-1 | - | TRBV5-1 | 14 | CASSRSGSYNEQFF
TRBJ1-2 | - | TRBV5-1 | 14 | CASSLKGQDYGYTF
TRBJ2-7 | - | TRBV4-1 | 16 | CASSRSSGGSSYEQYF
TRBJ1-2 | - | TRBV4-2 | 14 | CASSQVTGSYGYTF
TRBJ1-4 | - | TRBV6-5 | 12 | CASSEGVTGWFF
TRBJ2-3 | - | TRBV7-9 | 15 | CASSRTGGATDTQYF
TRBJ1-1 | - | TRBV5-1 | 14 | CASSPGQGATEAFF
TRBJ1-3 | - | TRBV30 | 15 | CAYATGAFSGNTIYF
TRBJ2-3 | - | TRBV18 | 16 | CASSPGLAESGDTQYF
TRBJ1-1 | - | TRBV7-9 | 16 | CASSLIGGFVNTEAFF
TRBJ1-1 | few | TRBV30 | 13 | CAWMGQGNTEAFF
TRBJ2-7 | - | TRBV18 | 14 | CASSPLTVSYEQYF
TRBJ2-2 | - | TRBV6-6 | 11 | CASSYLGELFF
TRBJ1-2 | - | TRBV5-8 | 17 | CASSFGQGGTMYYGYTF
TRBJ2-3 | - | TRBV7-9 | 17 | CASSSFTGGYGTDTQYF